This entry describes one TCR beta chain. The CDR3 end lies 3 residues beyond the end of the read and is filled in from the germline J gene. Sequencing was performed with immunoSEQ multiplex PCR; in TCRdb, only in-frame clones are kept and a portion is missing. Its clone listing holds about 46,000 clones. This record comes from a study of T cells in women clearing cervical HPV infection. The CDR3 extends over 12 amino acids. Germline V gene lookup returns CDR1 SGHNT and CDR2 YYREEE (reference sequence). V gave up 2 bases and J gave up 4 bases, with 6 bases separating them. The V gene is TRBV5-4, the J gene TRBJ1-2, with unresolved D. This TCR derives from a woman aged 18-70 years with a cervical HPV16 infection that either progressed to CIN3+ or cleared (not recorded which). The sequenced sample was blood buffy coat. This CDR3 is CASSFQSYGYTF. CDR3 bases read: TGTGCCAGCAGCTTTCAATCCTATGGC.